The rows below give T cell receptor beta chains drawn from one sample of a study of PD-1 blockade in classical Hodgkin lymphoma. Using immunoSEQ multiplex PCR, the repertoire was profiled, and TCRdb retains in-frame clones only, with some absent. The data show approximately 96,000 clones, about 92% seen once. Sequencing was performed on peripheral blood mononuclear cells (PBMCs), taken before the fourth cycle of nivolumab. These receptors came from a human donor with classical Hodgkin lymphoma. Both conserved end residues are part of each CDR3. The D gene is left open where the match is weak. Some rows have no size entry. The others give once, few or many, or a class for an expanded clone.

>NA|NA|TRBJ1-2|TRBV6-6
CASSYGGLEFYYGYTF
TGTGCCAGCAGTTACGGGGGCTTAGAGTTTTATTATGGCTACACCTTC
>NA|NA|TRBJ1-5|TRBV2
CASSGLWRELQPQHF
TGTGCCAGCAGTGGACTATGGAGAGAACTGCAGCCCCAGCATTTT
>NA|TRBD1|TRBJ1-2|TRBV27
CASSLYGDRVDGYTF
TGTGCCAGCAGTTTATATGGGGACAGGGTCGACGGCTACACCTTC
>NA|NA|TRBJ2-7|TRBV28
CASRFTGGTYEQYF
TGTGCCAGCAGATTCACCGGGGGCACCTACGAGCAGTACTTC
>NA|NA|TRBJ1-2|TRBV30
CAWTQEAGFGYTF
TGTGCCTGGACCCAAGAGGCGGGGTTTGGCTACACCTTC
>NA|TRBD2|TRBJ2-2|TRBV4-1
CASNGGLAGVGDTGELFF
TGCGCCAGCAACGGCGGGCTAGCGGGAGTTGGGGACACCGGGGAGCTGTTTTTT
>NA|NA|TRBJ2-5|TRBV27
CASADGISAAQYF
TGTGCCAGCGCGGACGGGATCAGTGCGGCCCAGTACTTC
>NA|NA|TRBJ1-5|TRBV30
CAWSGLLGQPQHF
TGTGCCTGGAGTGGGTTGTTAGGCCAGCCCCAGCATTTT
>NA|NA|TRBJ2-2|TRBV19
CASRRTANTGELFF
TGTGCCAGTAGAAGGACAGCGAACACCGGGGAGCTGTTTTTT
>NA|TRBD2|TRBJ2-3|TRBV30
CAWSVQGLAGGGSTDTQYF
TGTGCCTGGAGTGTACAGGGACTAGCGGGAGGTGGGTCAACAGATACGCAGTATTTT
>NA|NA|TRBJ2-6|TRBV6-4
CASSDGPLGTGANVLTF
TGTGCCAGCAGTGACGGGCCTCTGGGAACTGGGGCCAACGTCCTGACTTTC
>NA|TRBD1|TRBJ1-2|TRBV9
CASLSPGQVYGYTF
TGTGCCAGCCTAAGTCCCGGACAGGTCTATGGCTACACCTTC
>NA|TRBD1|TRBJ2-7|TRBV30
CAWSVWALTGGVLKPDYEQYF
TGTGCCTGGAGTGTTTGGGCCCTGACAGGGGGAGTATTAAAACCCGACTACGAGCAGTACTTC
>NA|NA|TRBJ1-2|TRBV6-5
CASSIQGGNGYTF
TGTGCCAGCAGCATACAGGGCGGGAATGGCTACACCTTC
>NA|TRBD1|TRBJ1-1|TRBV28
CASSLTGGWITEAFF
TGTGCCAGCAGTTTGACAGGGGGCTGGATCACTGAAGCTTTCTTT
>NA|NA|TRBJ2-7|TRBV11-1
CASSTTGEQYF
TGTGCCAGCAGCACGACAGGAGAGCAGTACTTC
>NA|NA|TRBJ1-1|TRBV9
CASSVEGGEAFF
TGTGCCAGCAGCGTAGAGGGGGGTGAAGCTTTCTTT
>NA|NA|TRBJ1-1|TRBV4-1
CASSQRDGPFEAFF
TGCGCCAGCAGCCAGCGGGACGGACCCTTTGAAGCTTTCTTT
>NA|NA|TRBJ2-7|TRBV27
CASSLGVGRLNNEQYF
TGTGCCAGCAGTTTAGGAGTGGGCAGATTGAACAACGAGCAGTACTTC
>once|TRBD2|TRBJ2-7|TRBV10-3
CAISESISSGSAYEQYF
TGTGCCATCAGTGAGTCGATATCAAGCGGGAGTGCGTACGAGCAGTACTTC
>NA|NA|TRBJ1-1|TRBV5-6
CASNRTANTEAFF
TGTGCCAGCAATAGAACGGCGAACACTGAAGCTTTCTTT
>few|NA|TRBJ2-2|TRBV7-2
CASSFQGGDRELFF
TGTGCCAGCAGCTTCCAGGGAGGAGACCGGGAGCTGTTTTTT
>few|NA|TRBJ1-1|TRBV29-1
CSVGTGMGTEAFF
TGCAGCGTTGGAACAGGGATGGGCACTGAAGCTTTCTTT
>NA|TRBD2|TRBJ2-3|TRBV10-3
CAISVAGGTDTQYF
TGTGCCATCAGTGTAGCGGGTGGTACAGATACGCAGTATTTT
>NA|NA|TRBJ1-1|TRBV28
CASSAQPGTEAFF
TGTGCCAGCAGTGCCCAACCCGGCACTGAAGCTTTCTTT
>NA|NA|TRBJ1-5|TRBV6-1
CASRRSNQPQHF
TGTGCCAGCCGTCGGAGCAATCAGCCCCAGCATTTT
>NA|NA|TRBJ1-1|TRBV5-1
CASSLNIDPNTEAFF
TGCGCCAGCAGCTTGAACATAGATCCGAACACTGAAGCTTTCTTT
>NA|NA|TRBJ2-1|TRBV7-2
CASSRLNEQFF
TGTGCCAGCAGCCGATTGAATGAGCAGTTCTTC
>NA|NA|TRBJ1-5|TRBV27
CASSLLGLRQPQHF
TGTGCCAGCAGTTTGTTGGGGCTACGGCAGCCCCAGCATTTT